This is a list of T cell receptor beta chains from one sample in a study of blood T cell repertoires in COVID-19. Data came from immunoSEQ multiplex PCR; TCRdb stores just in-frame clones and leaves some out. The sample lists hundreds of thousands of clones, around 80% occurring once. Sequencing used peripheral blood. These receptors all stem from a woman aged 40 to 50 with active or convalescent COVID-19. The CDR3 runs from the conserved cysteine through the conserved F or W. D genes are given only for firm matches. Part of the rows lack a size; the others show once, few, many or a class for expanded clones.

d_call,clone_size,v_call,j_call,cdr3_nt,cdr3_aa
-,-,TRBV5-1,TRBJ1-6,TGCGCCAGCAGCTTAACCCAGGGTAATTCACCCCTCCACTTT,CASSLTQGNSPLHF
-,-,TRBV5-1,TRBJ1-2,TGCGCCAGCAGCGCACAGGGCGACTATGGCTACACCTTC,CASSAQGDYGYTF
TRBD2,-,TRBV7-7,TRBJ2-5,TGTGCCAGCAGCTCGGGACTAGCGGGGGAACAAGAGACCCAGTACTTC,CASSSGLAGEQETQYF
-,-,TRBV6-1,TRBJ2-3,TGTGCCAGCAGTGAAGAGGCGGGGGCGCCAGATACGCAGTATTTT,CASSEEAGAPDTQYF
TRBD2,-,TRBV2,TRBJ2-3,TGTGCCAGCATTCCGGTCTCCCTAGCGGCTGACACAGATACGCAGTATTTT,CASIPVSLAADTDTQYF
-,-,TRBV5-1,TRBJ2-1,TGCGCCAGCAGCTTGGCCCTTCGGGTGAGCTCCTACAATGAGCAGTTCTTC,CASSLALRVSSYNEQFF
-,few,TRBV2,TRBJ1-6,TGTGCCAGCAGCCCGACAGGCTTGGGATCACCCCTCCACTTT,CASSPTGLGSPLHF
TRBD1,-,TRBV5-6,TRBJ1-1,TGTGCCAGCAGCTTGAAGGACAGGGAAGTCACTGAAGCTTTCTTT,CASSLKDREVTEAFF
-,-,TRBV5-1,TRBJ2-2,TGCGCCAGCAGCGACACGACGAACACCGGGGAGCTGTTTTTT,CASSDTTNTGELFF
-,medium-sized,TRBV6-5,TRBJ1-5,TGTGCCAGCAGTCCCATGAGGGGCAATCAGCCCCAGCATTTT,CASSPMRGNQPQHF
-,many,TRBV2,TRBJ1-5,TGTGCCAGCAGTGAAGGTCGGGGGAGCAATCAGCCCCAGCATTTT,CASSEGRGSNQPQHF
-,-,TRBV5-1,TRBJ1-4,TGCGCCAGCAGCCCAAGCGGGGTATCTAATGAAAAACTGTTTTTT,CASSPSGVSNEKLFF
-,few,TRBV10-2,TRBJ1-3,TGCGCCAGCAGTGAGAGCGCGGGAAGCTCTGGAAACACCATATATTTT,CASSESAGSSGNTIYF
-,-,TRBV10-3,TRBJ2-2,TGTGCCATCAGTGCAGGATTCGGCACCGGGGAGCTGTTTTTT,CAISAGFGTGELFF
TRBD2,-,TRBV7-2,TRBJ2-2,TGTGCCAGCAGCGGTAGCGGGGGGGCCGGCGGGGAGCTGTTTTTT,CASSGSGGAGGELFF
TRBD2,-,TRBV11-2,TRBJ2-6,TGTGCCAGCAGCTTAGAGACCGGGGGGGCTGCTGGGGCCAACGTCCTGACTTTC,CASSLETGGAAGANVLTF
-,-,TRBV3-1/TRBV3-2,TRBJ1-1,TGTGCCAGCAGCCAAGGTTTCGGGGAGGCAGCTTTCTTT,CASSQGFGEAAFF
-,-,TRBV20-1,TRBJ1-6,TGCAGTGCTAGAGTCGGGTCACCCCTCCACTTT,CSARVGSPLHF
TRBD1,-,TRBV12-3/TRBV12-4,TRBJ2-1,TGTGCCAGCAGTGACAGGGGCGCCGGAGAGTTCTTC,CASSDRGAGEFF
-,once,TRBV6-6,TRBJ2-7,TGTGCAACGAGGTTACCAGGGTACTCCTACGAGCAGTACTTC,CATRLPGYSYEQYF
-,-,TRBV6-6,TRBJ1-4,TGTGCCAGCAGTTACACCGGGGCAACTAATGAAAAACTGTTTTTT,CASSYTGATNEKLFF
TRBD1,-,TRBV2,TRBJ1-2,TGTGCCAGCAGTGTACAGGGGGCAGACTATGGCTACACCTTC,CASSVQGADYGYTF
TRBD1,-,TRBV19,TRBJ2-5,TGTGCCACCACCGGGACAGGGCAAGAGACCCAGTACTTC,CATTGTGQETQYF
TRBD1,-,TRBV23-1,TRBJ1-6,TGCGCCAGCAGTCCCGCTCGCTTGGGGGGACAGGGGCTCTATAATTCACCCCTCCACTTT,CASSPARLGGQGLYNSPLHF
-,-,TRBV5-1,TRBJ1-1,TGCGCCAGCAGACTCGACCGGACGGGGACTGAAGCTTTCTTT,CASRLDRTGTEAFF